This entry concerns a single T cell receptor (beta chain). Its specificity is unknown. The authors made TCR cDNA by 5'RACE template switching, adding a universal primer site and UMIs. Each CDR3 protein is one row after TCRdb ran MiXCR on the 5' RACE reads. The sample has over 300,000 distinct CDR3 sequences, roughly 3.5% seen once. The data were obtained in a study of T cells after yellow fever vaccination. Study-level information: The SMART-Seq v4 Ultra Low Input method served to prepare the low-cell-number fractions. Broader study findings: Contamination by abundant bulk-population clonotypes could be present in FACS-sorted repertoires. Re-detected after boosting: most primary clones, almost 98% of CD4 and 75% to 90% of CD8.

Germline V gene data show CDR1 as DFQATT and CDR2 as SNEGSKA (reference sequence). This CDR3 has 13 amino acids. Trimming took 2 bases from V and 7 from J, leaving 14 bases between them. The chain carries TRBV20-1 and TRBJ1-2; D is unresolved. This TCR was sampled from a man younger than 35 who received the YFV17D yellow fever vaccine. This material consisted of PBMCs, taken on the day of the yellow fever booster vaccination. In DNA, the CDR3 is TGCAGTGCTAGATCGGGGAGAGGAAGTGGCTACACCTTC. Encoded protein: CSARSGRGSGYTF.